This T cell receptor beta chain was observed in a study of shared clonotypes between healthy human individuals. Study-wide points: Sampling included only blood; tissue repertoires likely differ. The study found approximately 5% of naive CD4 clonotypes shared across a few donors.

This clone was counted a few times. Its antigen is currently unknown. An assay was performed, and its level was deep. Method: immunoSEQ multiplex PCR; TCRdb's copy keeps in-frame clones and lacks some. The table lists approximately 1,000,000 clones, about four fifths of them singletons, with 0.52% in the top ten. The clonotype originates from a man aged 18 to 30 in good health. Some clones in this sample may be carry-over from other donors' samples. Sequencing was done on a sample of memory CD4+ T cells from PBMCs. Described subset: CD45RA-negative fraction.

The CDR3 protein is CSARRNEQYF. Written as DNA, the CDR3 is TGCAGTGCTCGGAGAAACGAGCAGTACTTC. This chain joins TRBV20-1 and TRBJ2-7, with unresolved D. There are 10 residues in the CDR3. Germline values: CDR1 DFQATT, CDR2 SNEGSKA (reference sequence). The V end was cut by 5 bases, the J end by 5 bases, with 7 bases between.